Presented here are 16 T cell receptor beta chains from one specimen sequenced in a study of blood T cell repertoires in COVID-19. Sequencing used immunoSEQ multiplex PCR; TCRdb keeps in-frame clones, though not all of them. The profile shows tens of thousands of clones, 90% of them singletons. The sample was peripheral blood. These receptors were collected from a woman between 45 and 60 years old in a cohort sampled during active COVID-19.

This clone was counted between two and nine times. The rearrangement uses TRBV10-1 and TRBJ1-1; weak D call: TRBD1 (5 bases). The CDR3 consists of 12 residues. Germline assignment: CDR1 WNHNN and CDR2 SYGVQD (reference sequence). The V gene lost 8 bases and the J gene lost 2 bases, with 9 bases spanning the gap. In nucleotides, the CDR3 is TGCGCCAGCGGGCGGGGCAACACTGAAGCTTTCTTT. Translation gives CASGRGNTEAFF.

This clone showed up just once. The chain links TRBV7-3 to TRBJ1-3, with D hard to call. This CDR3 comprises 15 residues. Trimming shortened V by 4 bases and J by 0 bases, and 10 bases separated the two germline ends. From germline, CDR1 is SGHTA and CDR2 FQGTGA. The CDR3 spells CASSSGDGSGNTIYF. The CDR3, as DNA: TGTGCCAGCAGCTCCGGTGATGGCTCTGGAAACACCATATATTTT.

This rearrangement joins TRBV7-9 to TRBJ2-2, with a weak D call TRBD1 (6 bases). The V gene lost 3 bases and the J gene lost 5 bases, with 10 bases spanning the gap. CDR3 length: 14 residues. Germline V gene sequence: CDR1 SEHNR, CDR2 FQNEAQ (reference sequence). Here the CDR3 DNA reads TGTGCCAGCAGCTTGGGGGCTATTACCGGGGAGCTGTTTTTT. This gives the protein CASSLGAITGELFF.

This chain links TRBV6-5 with TRBJ1-2; a possible D gene is TRBD1 (6 bases). Germline CDR1 is MNHEY and CDR2 is SVGAGI. This CDR3 is 13 amino acids long. V lost 5 bases, J lost 3 bases, and 10 bases lay in between. In DNA form, the CDR3 reads TGTGCCAGCAGTAGGGGGGGATACTATGGCTACACCTTC. This sequence encodes CASSRGGYYGYTF.

The sample holds one count of this clone. This sequence joins TRBV9 and TRBJ2-1; possible D gene TRBD2, 5 bases. The CDR3 sequence is 14 residues long. V lost 3 bases, J lost 7 bases, and 14 bases lay in between. Germline-derived CDR1 and CDR2 are SGDLS and YYNGEE. The CDR3 loop is CASSADPGSNEQFF. The DNA of the CDR3 is TGTGCCAGCAGCGCCGACCCGGGGAGTAATGAGCAGTTCTTC.

The CDR3 sequence: CASSKRGSYNEQFF. The CDR3, as DNA: TGTGCCAGCAGCAAAAGGGGATCCTACAATGAGCAGTTCTTC. The V and J genes are TRBV6-6 and TRBJ2-1, with a weak D call TRBD1 (5 bases). Trimming left V 6 bases short and J 1 base short, with 10 bases between. Germline CDR1 and CDR2: MNHNY and SVGAGI (reference sequence). The CDR3 runs 14 residues.

The V call is TRBV5-1, the J call TRBJ2-1, with 11 bases aligning to TRBD2. The CDR3 extends over 15 amino acids. V was clipped by 0 bases and J by 8 bases; unmatched bases: 4. CDR1 is SGHRS and CDR2 is YFSETQ in the germline V gene. As DNA, the CDR3 is TGCGCCAGCAGCTTGGAACTAGCGGGAGTGGATGAGCAGTTCTTC. Its translation is CASSLELAGVDEQFF. The variable domain in full, completed from reference TRBV5-1 and TRBJ2-1, reads KAGVTQTPRYLIKTRGQQVTLSCSPISGHRSVSWYQQTPGQGLQFLFEYFSETQRNKGNFPGRFSGRQFSNSRSEMNVSTLELGDSALYLCASSLELAGVDEQFFGPGTRLTVL.

The V gene is TRBV7-9, the J gene TRBJ2-3, with TRBD2 matching over 7 bases. Germline CDR1 reads SEHNR; CDR2 reads FQNEAQ (reference sequence). With V trimmed by 5 bases and J by 1 base, 9 bases remained unmatched. This CDR3 spans 16 amino acids. The CDR3 DNA reads as TGTGCCAGCAGCCCCCTGCTAGCGGCTGGCACAGATACGCAGTATTTT. This codes for CASSPLLAAGTDTQYF.

This chain connects TRBV13 to TRBJ2-7; 9 bases agree with TRBD2. The trim removed 2 bases at V and 7 bases at J, leaving 9 bases unmatched. There are 15 residues in the CDR3. Germline V gene sequence: CDR1 PRHDT, CDR2 FYEKMQ (reference sequence). CDR3 in amino acids: CASSLTAGGVWEQYF. DNA for the CDR3: TGTGCCAGCAGCTTAACAGCGGGAGGCGTTTGGGAGCAGTACTTC.

V gene TRBV18 combines with J gene TRBJ2-5; maybe TRBD2 (5 bases). Germline V gives CDR1 KGHSH, CDR2 LQKENI. The CDR3 is made up of 13 amino acids. V was pared by 5 bases and J by 5 bases, with 12 bases between. CDR3 sequence: CASSNGDRETQYF. The DNA of the CDR3 is TGTGCCAGCTCAAACGGGGATCGGGAGACCCAGTACTTC.

The V call is TRBV29-1, the J call TRBJ1-2; D may be TRBD1 (5 bases). Per germline, CDR1 SQVTM and CDR2 ANQGSEA. V lost 1 base and J lost 4, with 10 bases in between. This CDR3 region has 13 residues. CDR3 residues: CSVEGVTVYGYTF. Written as DNA, the CDR3 is TGCAGCGTTGAAGGTGTGACAGTCTATGGCTACACCTTC.

The chain recombines TRBV4-2 with TRBJ1-1; a possible D gene is TRBD1 (6 bases). CDR3 length: 16 amino acids. The V gene lost 1 base and the J gene lost 2 bases, with 14 bases spanning the gap. From germline, CDR1 is LGHNA and CDR2 YNFKEQ. The DNA of the CDR3 is TGTGCCAGCAGCCAAGCATCAGGGGCGGTAAACACTGAAGCTTTCTTT. Amino acids: CASSQASGAVNTEAFF.

The rearrangement joins TRBV3-1 (or the pseudogene TRBV3-2) to TRBJ1-1; 8 positions agree with TRBD1. From germline, CDR1 is LGHDT and CDR2 YNNKEL (reference sequence). This CDR3 comprises 14 residues. J lost 5 bases, V lost 3 bases, and 5 bases had no gene match. The CDR3 reads CASSQQGARTEAFF. CDR3 DNA sequence: TGTGCCAGCAGCCAGCAGGGGGCGAGGACTGAAGCTTTCTTT.

The chain links TRBV30 to TRBJ1-1; TRBD1 matches 7 bases. V shed 4 bases, J shed 6 bases, and the junction held 5 bases outside the gene matches. This CDR3 spans 12 amino acids. CDR1 is GTSNPN, CDR2 SVGIG, per germline (reference sequence). This chain's CDR3 is CAWIRTGAEAFF. As DNA, the CDR3 is TGTGCCTGGATCAGAACAGGGGCTGAAGCTTTCTTT.

The V call is TRBV19, the J call TRBJ2-5, with a possible D match to TRBD1 (5 bases). Trimming left V 5 bases short and J 5 bases short, with 21 bases between. The CDR3 runs to 16 residues. CDR1 is LNHDA and CDR2 is SQIVND in the germline V gene (reference sequence). The CDR3 reads CASSPSRVGRWETQYF. The CDR3 DNA reads as TGTGCCAGTAGTCCGAGCAGGGTAGGGCGTTGGGAGACCCAGTACTTC.

This rearrangement joins TRBV6-5 to TRBJ1-5, with 8 bases identical to TRBD1. V trimming: 6 bases; J trimming: 7 bases; junction bases outside the gene matches: 8. Germline V gene data show CDR1 as MNHEY and CDR2 as SVGAGI. CDR3 length equals 14 residues. The DNA for the CDR3 is TGTGCCAGCAGCTTGGACAGGGTGGGGCAGCCCCAGCATTTT. Its protein is CASSLDRVGQPQHF.